A selection of T cell receptor beta chains follows, all from one sample in a study of CD8 T cells in ankylosing spondylitis. TCRdb used MiXCR to reprocess the 5' RACE reads, holding one entry per CDR3 protein. Counted here are some 270,000 distinct CDR3 sequences, roughly a third occurring once; the ten biggest clones make up approximately 4%. Sequencing was done on a sample of blood, either unsorted or a sorted T cell fraction (not recorded which). These receptors were taken from a male donor with ankylosing spondylitis or in good health (not recorded which). CDR3s include the opening cysteine and the closing phenylalanine or tryptophan. Each record gives: clone size, D gene, J gene, V gene, CDR3 DNA, CDR3 protein. D genes are given only for firm matches. Clone size is not always given. Where it is, it says once, few, many or a class for expanded clones.

size: -; D: -; J: TRBJ2-7; V: TRBV20-1; DNA: TGCAGTGCTCCGGTGCGAGGCGAGCAGTACTTC; CDR3: CSAPVRGEQYF
size: few; D: -; J: TRBJ2-1; V: TRBV12-3/TRBV12-4; DNA: TGTGCCAGCAGTTCGCGGGAAGCCTACAATGAGCAGTTCTTC; CDR3: CASSSREAYNEQFF
size: -; D: -; J: TRBJ2-2; V: TRBV15; DNA: TGTGCCACCAGCGAAACATCTAGAGGGGGGGCTTATACCGGGGAGCTGTTTTTT; CDR3: CATSETSRGGAYTGELFF
size: -; D: -; J: TRBJ2-5; V: TRBV20-1; DNA: TGCAGTGCTTCACGGACAGACCAAGAGACCCAGTACTTC; CDR3: CSASRTDQETQYF
size: -; D: TRBD1; J: TRBJ2-5; V: TRBV20-1; DNA: TGCAGTGCTGTACGGACAGGGTTAGAGACCCAGTACTTC; CDR3: CSAVRTGLETQYF
size: few; D: -; J: TRBJ2-4; V: TRBV7-2; DNA: TGTGCCAGCAGCTTGGTCCTCGGAGTGTACATTCAGTACTTC; CDR3: CASSLVLGVYIQYF
size: -; D: TRBD1; J: TRBJ2-7; V: TRBV19; DNA: TGTGCCAGTAGTACGGGACAGGTCTACGAGCAGTACTTC; CDR3: CASSTGQVYEQYF
size: few; D: -; J: TRBJ1-2; V: TRBV27; DNA: TGTGCCAGCAGCCCTAACGTGCAGGCTCTAGGCTACACCTTC; CDR3: CASSPNVQALGYTF
size: -; D: TRBD2; J: TRBJ2-3; V: TRBV28; DNA: TGTGCCAGCAGTCCCCTACTAGCGGGGGGTCCTACTAGCACAGATACGCAGTATTTT; CDR3: CASSPLLAGGPTSTDTQYF
size: -; D: -; J: TRBJ2-3; V: TRBV5-5; DNA: TGTGCCAGCAGTCTTGAATGGGGAGATACGCAGTATTTT; CDR3: CASSLEWGDTQYF
size: -; D: -; J: TRBJ2-7; V: TRBV20-1; DNA: TGCAGTGCTCCTCTCCGGGACGGACCCTACGAGCAGTACTTC; CDR3: CSAPLRDGPYEQYF
size: few; D: TRBD1; J: TRBJ1-5; V: TRBV6-1; DNA: TGTGCCAGCAGTCGGACAGGGGGGCACAATCAGCCCCAGCATTTT; CDR3: CASSRTGGHNQPQHF
size: -; D: -; J: TRBJ2-3; V: TRBV24-1; DNA: TGTGCCACCAGTGCCACAGGAGGCTTGTCAGATACGCAGTATTTT; CDR3: CATSATGGLSDTQYF
size: -; D: -; J: TRBJ2-6; V: TRBV7-2; DNA: TGTGCCAGCAGCTTGGGCGTCCCCACGGGGGCCAACGTCCTGACTTTC; CDR3: CASSLGVPTGANVLTF
size: -; D: -; J: TRBJ1-6; V: TRBV7-8; DNA: TGTGCCAGCAGCTTAATCTTGAGGGGCCTCCACTTT; CDR3: CASSLILRGLHF
size: -; D: -; J: TRBJ2-5; V: TRBV18; DNA: TGTGCCAGCTCACCGTCGGCTCTCCAAGAGACCCAGTACTTC; CDR3: CASSPSALQETQYF
size: few; D: -; J: TRBJ2-1; V: TRBV27; DNA: TGTGCCAGCAGGGTCGGACAGGGAGGGACCTACAATGAGCAGTTCTTC; CDR3: CASRVGQGGTYNEQFF
size: -; D: TRBD2; J: TRBJ2-1; V: TRBV6-5; DNA: TGTGCCAGCAGTTACAGGACGGGGGGACGCTCCTACAATGAGCAGTTCTTC; CDR3: CASSYRTGGRSYNEQFF
size: -; D: -; J: TRBJ2-1; V: TRBV5-1; DNA: TGCGCCAGCAGCTGGGGGTCGGGGGGCCGTAATGAGCAGTTCTTC; CDR3: CASSWGSGGRNEQFF
size: few; D: TRBD1; J: TRBJ1-5; V: TRBV10-3; DNA: TGTGCCATCAGTGAGCACAGGGGGGATCAGCCCCAGCATTTT; CDR3: CAISEHRGDQPQHF
size: few; D: TRBD1; J: TRBJ2-3; V: TRBV11-2; DNA: TGTGCCAGCAGCTTGCAGGGGGCCGTAGATACGCAGTATTTT; CDR3: CASSLQGAVDTQYF
size: -; D: -; J: TRBJ2-2; V: TRBV12-3/TRBV12-4; DNA: TGTGCCAGCAGTTTAGCGTACAGGGAAGCCGGGGAGCTGTTTTTT; CDR3: CASSLAYREAGELFF
size: few; D: TRBD2; J: TRBJ2-5; V: TRBV6-5; DNA: TGTGCCAGCAGTTACTCGATTCGGGGGGGGTACCAAGAGACCCAGTACTTC; CDR3: CASSYSIRGGYQETQYF
size: -; D: -; J: TRBJ2-5; V: TRBV9; DNA: TGTGCCAGCAGCGTAGGTGGAAACCAAGAGACCCAGTACTTC; CDR3: CASSVGGNQETQYF
size: many; D: TRBD2; J: TRBJ2-1; V: TRBV6-5; DNA: TGTGCCAGCAGTCGGGGGGATGAGCAGTTCTTC; CDR3: CASSRGDEQFF
size: -; D: -; J: TRBJ1-3; V: TRBV29-1; DNA: TGCAGCGTCCGGGGGGTTGGTGGAAACACCATATATTTT; CDR3: CSVRGVGGNTIYF
size: -; D: TRBD2; J: TRBJ2-7; V: TRBV20-1; DNA: TGCAGTGCCACTATGGGACTAGCCCACGAGCAGTACTTC; CDR3: CSATMGLAHEQYF
size: many; D: TRBD2; J: TRBJ2-5; V: TRBV20-1; DNA: TGCAGTGCGGAGACTAGCGGGGGCAGGCGGGAGACCCAGTACTTC; CDR3: CSAETSGGRRETQYF
size: -; D: -; J: TRBJ1-5; V: TRBV20-1; DNA: TGCAGTGCTGAGGGGCGGGATCCTAACAATCAGCCCCAGCATTTT; CDR3: CSAEGRDPNNQPQHF
size: few; D: TRBD1; J: TRBJ1-6; V: TRBV27; DNA: TGTGCCAGCACCCTGACAGGGTGGAACTCACCCCTCCACTTT; CDR3: CASTLTGWNSPLHF
size: few; D: -; J: TRBJ2-2; V: TRBV5-1; DNA: TGCGCCAGCAGCTACGGGACACCCACCGGGGAGCTGTTTTTT; CDR3: CASSYGTPTGELFF
size: -; D: TRBD1; J: TRBJ1-2; V: TRBV29-1; DNA: TGCAGCGTTGTGACAGGGGATGGCTATGGCTACACCTTC; CDR3: CSVVTGDGYGYTF
size: few; D: -; J: TRBJ2-3; V: TRBV12-3/TRBV12-4; DNA: TGTGCCAGCAGCCCCGTGGCCAGTAGCACAGATACGCAGTATTTT; CDR3: CASSPVASSTDTQYF
size: -; D: TRBD2; J: TRBJ2-5; V: TRBV7-2; DNA: TGTGCCAGCAGCTTCGGTGGGAGGGGCCGGGAGACCCAGTACTTC; CDR3: CASSFGGRGRETQYF
size: once; D: -; J: TRBJ2-2; V: TRBV7-6; DNA: TGTGCCAGCAGCCCTCATGTAAACACCGGGGAGCTGTTTTTT; CDR3: CASSPHVNTGELFF
size: -; D: -; J: TRBJ2-2; V: TRBV20-1; DNA: TGCAGTGCTACCTGGGCTCCCGGGGAGCTGTTTTTT; CDR3: CSATWAPGELFF
size: -; D: -; J: TRBJ2-7; V: TRBV10-2; DNA: TGCGCCAGCAACATCGTGGGCGAGCAGTACTTC; CDR3: CASNIVGEQYF
size: -; D: TRBD1; J: TRBJ1-2; V: TRBV6-1; DNA: TGTGCCAGCAGTCCCGGGGCAGGGGGCCACTATGGCTACACCTTC; CDR3: CASSPGAGGHYGYTF
size: -; D: -; J: TRBJ2-7; V: TRBV6-2/TRBV6-3; DNA: TGTGCCTCAAGACAAGACTCCTACGAGCAGTACTTC; CDR3: CASRQDSYEQYF
size: -; D: TRBD1; J: TRBJ2-7; V: TRBV6-1; DNA: TGTGCCAGCAGTGAATTAACAGGGGAGGAGCAGTACTTC; CDR3: CASSELTGEEQYF
size: -; D: TRBD2; J: TRBJ2-3; V: TRBV29-1; DNA: TGCAGCGTTGAGGGCCCCCTAGCGGGGGACGACACAGATACGCAGTATTTT; CDR3: CSVEGPLAGDDTDTQYF
size: -; D: TRBD2; J: TRBJ2-1; V: TRBV12-3/TRBV12-4; DNA: TGTGCCAGCAGTCCCAAGCGGGGGGCCTCCAATGAGCAGTTCTTC; CDR3: CASSPKRGASNEQFF
size: few; D: -; J: TRBJ2-7; V: TRBV6-4; DNA: TGTGCCCCTCCGTGGGAGCAGTACTTC; CDR3: CAPPWEQYF
size: -; D: TRBD1; J: TRBJ2-7; V: TRBV27; DNA: TGTGCCAGCAGGGGGACAGGGAACTACGAGCAGTACTTC; CDR3: CASRGTGNYEQYF
size: few; D: TRBD1; J: TRBJ2-1; V: TRBV25-1; DNA: TGTGCCAGCAGTGAAACCCCGGGACAGGGAGGGGGCAATGAGCAGTTCTTC; CDR3: CASSETPGQGGGNEQFF
size: once; D: -; J: TRBJ2-3; V: TRBV10-2; DNA: TGCGCCAGCAGTGAGTCGTCTCGGGCAGATACGCAGTATTTT; CDR3: CASSESSRADTQYF
size: -; D: TRBD2; J: TRBJ2-1; V: TRBV5-1; DNA: TGCGCCAGCAGCCAAGGGGGTTTTGCGGGGGGCAATGAGCAGTTCTTC; CDR3: CASSQGGFAGGNEQFF
size: few; D: -; J: TRBJ2-7; V: TRBV10-3; DNA: TGTGCCATCAGGGACGGTGTCTCCTACGAGCAGTACTTC; CDR3: CAIRDGVSYEQYF
size: few; D: TRBD1; J: TRBJ2-7; V: TRBV15; DNA: TGTGCCACCAGCACAGGACAGGGCTACGAGCAGTACTTC; CDR3: CATSTGQGYEQYF
size: -; D: TRBD1; J: TRBJ1-1; V: TRBV20-1; DNA: TGCAGTGCAAGAACAGGGGGCGCCGGGGGCACTGAAGCTTTCTTT; CDR3: CSARTGGAGGTEAFF
size: few; D: -; J: TRBJ2-7; V: TRBV20-1; DNA: TGCAGTGCCACGGAACACCAGGTCAAAAGGACCCTCGAGCAGTACTTC; CDR3: CSATEHQVKRTLEQYF
size: -; D: -; J: TRBJ2-2; V: TRBV11-2; DNA: TGTGCCAGCAGCTTAGGTAACTCCCCGAACACCGGGGAGCTGTTTTTT; CDR3: CASSLGNSPNTGELFF
size: few; D: -; J: TRBJ2-2; V: TRBV6-5; DNA: TGTGCCAGCAATTTCAGGGCCAACACCGGGGAGCTGTTTTTT; CDR3: CASNFRANTGELFF
size: -; D: TRBD1; J: TRBJ2-6; V: TRBV10-3; DNA: TGTGCCATCAGTGAGCCGGGACAGCCCAAGACTTTC; CDR3: CAISEPGQPKTF